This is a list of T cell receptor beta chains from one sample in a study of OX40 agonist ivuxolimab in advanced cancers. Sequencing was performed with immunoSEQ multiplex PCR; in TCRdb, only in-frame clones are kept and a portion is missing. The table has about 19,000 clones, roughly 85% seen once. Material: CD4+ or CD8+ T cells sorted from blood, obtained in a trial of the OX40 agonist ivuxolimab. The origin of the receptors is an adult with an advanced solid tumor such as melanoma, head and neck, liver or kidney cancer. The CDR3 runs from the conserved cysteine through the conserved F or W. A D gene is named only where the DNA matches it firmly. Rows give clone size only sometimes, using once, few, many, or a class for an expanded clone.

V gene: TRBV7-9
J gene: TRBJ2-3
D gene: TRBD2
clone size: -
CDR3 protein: CASSLAPLAGAGDTQYF
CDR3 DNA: TGTGCCAGCAGCTTAGCCCCCCTAGCGGGAGCGGGAGATACGCAGTATTTT

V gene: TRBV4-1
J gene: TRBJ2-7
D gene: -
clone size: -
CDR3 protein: CASSQSLGDYEQYF
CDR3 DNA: TGCGCCAGCAGCCAAAGTCTCGGCGATTACGAGCAGTACTTC

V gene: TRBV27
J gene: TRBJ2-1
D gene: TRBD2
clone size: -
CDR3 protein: CASSPPRGGLPNEQFF
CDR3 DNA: TGTGCCAGCAGTCCACCCCGCGGGGGGCTACCGAATGAGCAGTTCTTC

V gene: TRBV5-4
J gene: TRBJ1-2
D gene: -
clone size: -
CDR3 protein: CASSFTGGQGYTF
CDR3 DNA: TGTGCCAGCAGCTTCACAGGCGGTCAAGGCTACACCTTC

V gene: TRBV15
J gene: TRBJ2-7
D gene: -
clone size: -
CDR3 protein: CATSIRSGEQYF
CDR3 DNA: TGTGCCACCAGCATAAGAAGCGGAGAGCAGTACTTC

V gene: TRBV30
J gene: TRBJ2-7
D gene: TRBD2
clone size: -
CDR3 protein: CAWNVGGDYEQYF
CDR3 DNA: TGTGCCTGGAATGTGGGGGGGGACTACGAGCAGTACTTC

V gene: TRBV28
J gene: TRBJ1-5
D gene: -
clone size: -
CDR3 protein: CASDRGRLNQPQHF
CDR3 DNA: TGTGCCAGCGACCGGGGTCGACTAAATCAGCCCCAGCATTTT

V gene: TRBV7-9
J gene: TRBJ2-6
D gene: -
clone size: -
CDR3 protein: CASSSTALLISGANVLTF
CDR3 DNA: TGTGCCAGCAGCAGCACAGCACTACTAATCTCTGGGGCCAACGTCCTGACTTTC

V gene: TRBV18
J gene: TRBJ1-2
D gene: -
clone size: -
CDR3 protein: CASSPSWAGEPNYGYTF
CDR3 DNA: TGTGCCAGCTCACCAAGTTGGGCGGGGGAGCCTAACTATGGCTACACCTTC

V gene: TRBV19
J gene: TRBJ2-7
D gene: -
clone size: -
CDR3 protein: CASSIDQTSIYEQYF
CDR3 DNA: TGTGCCAGTAGTATAGATCAGACCTCTATCTACGAGCAGTACTTC

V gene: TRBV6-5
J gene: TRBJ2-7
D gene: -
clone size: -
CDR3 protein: CASSPGLEQYF
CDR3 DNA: TGTGCCAGCAGTCCCGGGCTCGAGCAGTACTTC

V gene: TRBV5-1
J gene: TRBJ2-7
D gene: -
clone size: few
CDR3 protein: CASSLDGGTQYEQYF
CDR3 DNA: TGCGCCAGCAGCTTGGACGGCGGGACCCAGTACGAGCAGTACTTC

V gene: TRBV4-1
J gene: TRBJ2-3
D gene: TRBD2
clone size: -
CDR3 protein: CASSQGWGLADTQYF
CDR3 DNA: TGCGCCAGCAGCCAAGGGTGGGGACTAGCAGATACGCAGTATTTT

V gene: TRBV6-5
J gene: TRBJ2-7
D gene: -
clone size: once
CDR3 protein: CASSPSYGRTDEQYF
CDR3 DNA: TGTGCCAGCAGTCCTTCCTATGGACGGACCGACGAGCAGTACTTC

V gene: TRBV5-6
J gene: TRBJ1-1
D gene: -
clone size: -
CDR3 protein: CASTGAGYTEAFF
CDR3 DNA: TGTGCCAGCACAGGGGCCGGATACACTGAAGCTTTCTTT

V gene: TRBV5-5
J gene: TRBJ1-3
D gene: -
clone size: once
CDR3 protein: CASSLEWGGNTIYF
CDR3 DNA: TGTGCCAGCAGCTTGGAATGGGGCGGAAACACCATATATTTT

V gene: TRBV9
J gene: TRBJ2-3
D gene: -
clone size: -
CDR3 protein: CASTGEGTDTQYF
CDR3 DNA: TGTGCCAGCACCGGGGAGGGCACAGATACGCAGTATTTT

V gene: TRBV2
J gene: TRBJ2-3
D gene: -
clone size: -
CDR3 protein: CASMESLTDTQYF
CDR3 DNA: TGTGCCAGCATGGAGTCCCTCACAGATACGCAGTATTTT

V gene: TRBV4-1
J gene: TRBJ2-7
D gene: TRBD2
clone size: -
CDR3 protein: CASSQDGSLAAAYEQYF
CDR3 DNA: TGCGCCAGCAGCCAAGATGGAAGTCTAGCGGCAGCCTACGAGCAGTACTTC

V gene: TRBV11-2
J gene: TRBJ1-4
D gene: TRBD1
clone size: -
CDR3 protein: CASSSRTGGDEKLFF
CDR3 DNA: TGTGCCAGCAGCTCTCGGACAGGGGGAGATGAAAAACTGTTTTTT

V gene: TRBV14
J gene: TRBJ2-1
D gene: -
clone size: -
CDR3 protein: CASSQWTISNEQFF
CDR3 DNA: TGTGCCAGCAGCCAATGGACTATATCCAATGAGCAGTTCTTC

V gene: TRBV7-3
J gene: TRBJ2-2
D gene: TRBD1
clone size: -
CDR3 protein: CASSLSPGTANTGELFF
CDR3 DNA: TGTGCCAGCAGCTTAAGTCCCGGGACAGCGAACACCGGGGAGCTGTTTTTT

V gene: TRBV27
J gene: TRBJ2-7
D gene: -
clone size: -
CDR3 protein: CASSTMGTYEQYF
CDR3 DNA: TGTGCCAGCAGTACTATGGGTACCTACGAGCAGTACTTC

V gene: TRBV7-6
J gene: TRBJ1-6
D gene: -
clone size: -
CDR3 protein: CASAAWGGRRSPLHF
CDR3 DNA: TGTGCCAGCGCGGCGTGGGGGGGCAGGCGGTCCCCCCTCCACTTT

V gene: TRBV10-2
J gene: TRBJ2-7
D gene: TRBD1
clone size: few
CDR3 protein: CASSNGQGYEQYF
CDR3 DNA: TGCGCCAGCAGTAACGGACAGGGGTACGAGCAGTACTTC

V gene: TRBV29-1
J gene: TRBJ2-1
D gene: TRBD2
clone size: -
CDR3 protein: CSAPGLAGGGHEQFF
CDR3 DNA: TGCAGTGCCCCCGGACTAGCGGGAGGCGGTCATGAGCAGTTCTTC

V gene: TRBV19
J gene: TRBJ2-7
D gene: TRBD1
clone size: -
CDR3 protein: CASSLDREFDEQYF
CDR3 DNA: TGTGCCAGTAGCTTGGACAGGGAATTTGACGAGCAGTACTTC

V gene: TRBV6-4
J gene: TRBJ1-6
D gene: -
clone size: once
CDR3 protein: CASSPGYNSPLHF
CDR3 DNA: TGTGCCAGCAGCCCGGGCTATAATTCACCCCTCCACTTT

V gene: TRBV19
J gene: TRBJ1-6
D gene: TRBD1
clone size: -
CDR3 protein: CASSSSSGGSPLHF
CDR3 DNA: TGTGCCAGTAGTAGCTCCTCAGGGGGTTCACCCCTCCACTTT

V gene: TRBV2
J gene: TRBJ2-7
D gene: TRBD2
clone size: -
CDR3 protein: CASSESGGASYEQYF
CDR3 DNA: TGTGCCAGCAGTGAAAGCGGGGGGGCATCCTACGAGCAGTACTTC

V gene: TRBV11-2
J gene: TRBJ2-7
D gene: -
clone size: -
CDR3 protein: CASSLVGGLEQYF
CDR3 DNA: TGTGCCAGCAGCTTAGTCGGGGGTCTCGAGCAGTACTTC

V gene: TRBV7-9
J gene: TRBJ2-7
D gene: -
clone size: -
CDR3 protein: CASSFYTSYEQYF
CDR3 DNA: TGTGCCAGCAGCTTCTACACCTCCTACGAGCAGTACTTC

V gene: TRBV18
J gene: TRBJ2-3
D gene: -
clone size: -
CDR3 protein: CASSLLASTDTQYF
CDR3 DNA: TGTGCCAGCTCACTCCTGGCTAGCACAGATACGCAGTATTTT

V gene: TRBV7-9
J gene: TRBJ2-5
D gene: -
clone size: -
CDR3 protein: CASEGNKETQYF
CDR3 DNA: TGTGCCAGCGAGGGGAACAAAGAGACCCAGTACTTC

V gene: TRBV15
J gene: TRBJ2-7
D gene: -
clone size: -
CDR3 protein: CATSKDSYEQYF
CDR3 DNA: TGTGCCACCAGCAAGGACAGCTACGAGCAGTACTTC

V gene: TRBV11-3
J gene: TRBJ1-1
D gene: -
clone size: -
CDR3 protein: CASSFSFLNTEAFF
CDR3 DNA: TGTGCCAGCAGCTTCAGCTTCCTGAACACTGAAGCTTTCTTT

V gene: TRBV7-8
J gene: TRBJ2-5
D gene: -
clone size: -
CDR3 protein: CASSLGNQETQYF
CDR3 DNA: TGTGCCAGCAGCTTAGGTAACCAAGAGACCCAGTACTTC